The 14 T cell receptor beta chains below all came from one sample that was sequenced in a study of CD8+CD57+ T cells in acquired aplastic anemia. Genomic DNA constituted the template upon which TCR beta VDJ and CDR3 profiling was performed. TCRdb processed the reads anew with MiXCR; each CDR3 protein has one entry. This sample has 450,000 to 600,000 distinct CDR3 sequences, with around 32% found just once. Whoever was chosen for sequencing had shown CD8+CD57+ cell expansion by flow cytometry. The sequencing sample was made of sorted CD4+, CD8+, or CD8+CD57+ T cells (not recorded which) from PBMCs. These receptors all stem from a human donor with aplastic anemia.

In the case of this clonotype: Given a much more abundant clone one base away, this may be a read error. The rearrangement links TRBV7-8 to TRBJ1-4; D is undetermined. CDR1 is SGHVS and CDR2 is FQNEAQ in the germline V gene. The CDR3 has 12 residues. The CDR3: CASRSEAEKLLF. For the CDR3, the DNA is TGTGCCAGCAGATCGGAGGCGGAAAAACTGCTTTTT.

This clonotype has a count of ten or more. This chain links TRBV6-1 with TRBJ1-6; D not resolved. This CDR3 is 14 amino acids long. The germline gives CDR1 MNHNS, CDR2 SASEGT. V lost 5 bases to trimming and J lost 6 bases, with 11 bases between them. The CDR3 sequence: CASSQTQTNSPLHF. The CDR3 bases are TGTGCCAGCAGTCAGACCCAGACTAATTCACCCCTCCACTTT.

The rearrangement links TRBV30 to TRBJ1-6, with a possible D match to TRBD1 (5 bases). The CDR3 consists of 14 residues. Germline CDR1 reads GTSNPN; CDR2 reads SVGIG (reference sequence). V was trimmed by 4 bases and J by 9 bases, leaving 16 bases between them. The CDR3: CAWNLGPGGSPLHF. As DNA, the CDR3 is TGTGCCTGGAACCTGGGACCTGGGGGTTCACCCCTCCACTTT. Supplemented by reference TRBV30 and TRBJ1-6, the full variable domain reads SQTIHQWPATLVQPVGSPLSLECTVEGTSNPNLYWYRQAAGRGLQLLFYSVGIGQISSEVPQNLSASRPQDRQFILSSKKLLLSDSGFYLCAWNLGPGGSPLHFGNGTRLTVT.

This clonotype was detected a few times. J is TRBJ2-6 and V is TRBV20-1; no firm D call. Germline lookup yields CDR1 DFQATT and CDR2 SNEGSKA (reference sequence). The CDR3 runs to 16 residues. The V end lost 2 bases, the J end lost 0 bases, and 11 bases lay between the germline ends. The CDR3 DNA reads TGCAGTGCTAGAATGCAATCTAACTCTGGGGCCAACGTCCTGACTTTC. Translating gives CSARMQSNSGANVLTF.

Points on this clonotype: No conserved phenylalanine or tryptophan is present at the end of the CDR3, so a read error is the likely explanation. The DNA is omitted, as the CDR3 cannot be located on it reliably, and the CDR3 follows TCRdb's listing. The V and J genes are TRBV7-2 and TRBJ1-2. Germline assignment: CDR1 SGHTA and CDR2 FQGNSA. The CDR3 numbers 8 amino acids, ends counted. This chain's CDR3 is CASSSYII.

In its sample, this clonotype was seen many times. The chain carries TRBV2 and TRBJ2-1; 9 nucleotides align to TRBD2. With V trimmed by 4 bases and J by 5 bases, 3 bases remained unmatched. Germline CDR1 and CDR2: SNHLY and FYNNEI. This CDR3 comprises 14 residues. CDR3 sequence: CASSGGLANNEQFF. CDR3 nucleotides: TGTGCCAGCAGTGGCGGACTAGCGAACAATGAGCAGTTCTTC.

The CDR3 protein is CASRDGQATLHF. CDR3 nucleotide sequence: TGTGCCAGCAGAGACGGACAGGCAACCCTCCACTTT. J is TRBJ1-6 and V is TRBV10-3; 7 nucleotides align to TRBD1. The CDR3 totals 12 residues. Germline trimming cut 10 bases from V and 14 bases from J; bases unmatched to any gene: 11. Germline loops: CDR1 ENHRY, CDR2 SYGVKD.

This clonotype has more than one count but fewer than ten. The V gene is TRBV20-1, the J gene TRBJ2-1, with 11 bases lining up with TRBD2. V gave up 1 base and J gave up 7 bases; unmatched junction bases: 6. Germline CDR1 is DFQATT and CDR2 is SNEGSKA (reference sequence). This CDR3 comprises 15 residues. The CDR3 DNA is TGCAGTGCTAGAGTAGCGGGAGGGTTAGTGAATGAGCAGTTCTTC. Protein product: CSARVAGGLVNEQFF.

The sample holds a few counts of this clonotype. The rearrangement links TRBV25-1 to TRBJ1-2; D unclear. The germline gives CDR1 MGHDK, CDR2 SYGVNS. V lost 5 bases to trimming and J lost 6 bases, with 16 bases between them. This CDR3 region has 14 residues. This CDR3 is CASSLTTPLDGYTF. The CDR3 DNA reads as TGTGCCAGCAGTTTAACCACACCCCTAGATGGCTACACCTTC.

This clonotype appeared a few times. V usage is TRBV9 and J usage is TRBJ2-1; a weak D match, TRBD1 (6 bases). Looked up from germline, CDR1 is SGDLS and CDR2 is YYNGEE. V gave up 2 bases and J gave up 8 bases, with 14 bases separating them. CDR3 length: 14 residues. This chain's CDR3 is CASSVGAGFDEQFF. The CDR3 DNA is TGTGCCAGCAGCGTGGGGGCAGGTTTCGATGAGCAGTTCTTC.

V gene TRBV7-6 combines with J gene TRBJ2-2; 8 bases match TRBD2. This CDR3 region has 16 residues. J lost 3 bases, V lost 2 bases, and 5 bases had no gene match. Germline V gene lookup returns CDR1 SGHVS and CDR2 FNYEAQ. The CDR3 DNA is TGTGCCAGCAGCTTAACCCTAGCGGGCGACACCGGGGAGCTGTTTTTT. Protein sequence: CASSLTLAGDTGELFF. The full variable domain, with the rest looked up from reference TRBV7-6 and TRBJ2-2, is GAGVSQSPRYKVTKRGQDVALRCDPISGHVSLYWYRQALGQGPEFLTYFNYEAQQDKSGLPNDRFSAERPEGSISTLTIQRTEQRDSAMYRCASSLTLAGDTGELFFGEGSRLTVL.

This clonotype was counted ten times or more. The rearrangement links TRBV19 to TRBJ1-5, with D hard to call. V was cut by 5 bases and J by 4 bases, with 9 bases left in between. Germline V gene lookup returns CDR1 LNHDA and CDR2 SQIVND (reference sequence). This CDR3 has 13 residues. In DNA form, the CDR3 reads TGTGCCAGTAGTCTCGGGTGGAATCAGCCCCAGCATTTT. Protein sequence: CASSLGWNQPQHF. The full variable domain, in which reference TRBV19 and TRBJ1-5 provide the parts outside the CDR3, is DGGITQSPKYLFRKEGQNVTLSCEQNLNHDAMYWYRQDPGQGLRLIYYSQIVNDFQKGDIAEGYSVSREKKESFPLTVTSAQKNPTAFYLCASSLGWNQPQHFGDGTRLSIL.

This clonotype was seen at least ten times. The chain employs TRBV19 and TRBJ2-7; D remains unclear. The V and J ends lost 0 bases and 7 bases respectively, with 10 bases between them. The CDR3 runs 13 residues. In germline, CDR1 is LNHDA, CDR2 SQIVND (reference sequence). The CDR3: CASSIDSGAEQYF. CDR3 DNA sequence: TGTGCCAGTAGTATAGATTCGGGCGCGGAGCAGTACTTC.

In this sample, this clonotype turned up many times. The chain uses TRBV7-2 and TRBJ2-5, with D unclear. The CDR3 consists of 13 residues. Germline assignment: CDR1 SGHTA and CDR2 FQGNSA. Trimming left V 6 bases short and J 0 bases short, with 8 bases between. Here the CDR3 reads CASSQTHQETQYF. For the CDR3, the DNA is TGTGCCAGCAGTCAGACTCACCAAGAGACCCAGTACTTC.